This passage covers 2 T cell receptor beta chains from one sample sequenced in a study of blood T cells in healthy people across ages. Primers used in a second PCR of roughly 7 to 12 cycles were a sample-barcoded 5' primer and a J-beta primer mix. TCRdb recomputed calls from the 5' RACE reads with MiXCR, one row per CDR3 protein. The sample has about 640,000 distinct CDR3 sequences; roughly 53% are singletons. The specimen was blood. The receptor source for this set is a man in his sixties in good health.

This chain joins TRBV5-5 and TRBJ1-2, with D uncertain. Germline loops: CDR1 SGHKS, CDR2 YYEKEE (reference sequence). The CDR3 is 15 amino acids. Trimming shortened V by 1 base and J by 4 bases, and 14 bases separated the two germline ends. CDR3 nucleotides: TGTGCCAGCAGCTTGATCGTGGCCTCGGGCTATGGCTACACCTTC. It codes for CASSLIVASGYGYTF.

The chain combines TRBV5-5 with TRBJ1-4; 8 positions match TRBD1. Trimming at V came to 0 bases and at J to 4 bases, leaving 8 bases not matched to a gene. The CDR3 covers 17 residues. Germline CDR1 SGHKS, CDR2 YYEKEE (reference sequence). This CDR3 is CASSLVPGGGSNEKLFF. The CDR3 coding sequence is TGTGCCAGCAGCTTGGTCCCAGGGGGCGGTAGTAATGAAAAACTGTTTTTT.